This TCR beta chain came from a study of cytomegalovirus exposure and HLA in healthy donors. Overall study context: Earlier sequencing of about 179 million T cells yielded roughly 100 million unique TCR beta sequences. Study-level points and caveats: A link between a missense DCLRE1C variant and TCR beta V- and J-gene trimming emerged from a later analysis.

V was clipped by 7 bases and J by 4 bases, with 19 bases between them. The CDR3 spans 16 residues. Primers: 60 Vbeta forward and 13 Jbeta reverse. Assay used: immunoSEQ multiplex PCR; TCRdb lists only in-frame clones, some missing. The sample lists 100,000 or so clones; 77% were seen once. This clone appeared a few times. Its antigen is currently unknown. The chain links TRBV23-1 to TRBJ2-2; D ambiguous. TRBV23-1 is reported as an ORF; its role is uncertain. The sequencing sample was made of PBMCs. The sequence was obtained from a woman in her forties in good health and CMV-seronegative. In DNA, the CDR3 is TGCGCCAGCACCAGACCTGGGCCCCCGGTCACCGGGGAGCTGTTTTTT. Protein: CASTRPGPPVTGELFF.